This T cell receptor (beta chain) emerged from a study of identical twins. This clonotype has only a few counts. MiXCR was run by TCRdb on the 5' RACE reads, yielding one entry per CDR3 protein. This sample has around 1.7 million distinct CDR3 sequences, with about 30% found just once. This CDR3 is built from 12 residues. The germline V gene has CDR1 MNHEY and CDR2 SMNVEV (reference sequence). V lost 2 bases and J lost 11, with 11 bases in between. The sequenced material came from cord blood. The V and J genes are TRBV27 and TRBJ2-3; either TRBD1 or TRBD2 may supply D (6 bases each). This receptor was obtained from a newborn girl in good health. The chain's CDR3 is CASSLGGPVQYF. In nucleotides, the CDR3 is TGTGCCAGCAGTTTAGGGGGGCCCGTGCAGTATTTT.